A single sample is the source of the 30 T cell receptor beta chains below, sequenced in a study of T-cell reconstitution after alpha-beta-depleted transplantation in children. Preparation of the TCRbeta library was carried out with unique molecular identifiers. Each CDR3 protein gets one entry after TCRdb re-called the PCR reads with MiXCR. The sample gives more than 15,000 distinct CDR3 sequences, approximately 5.5% of which show up once; about 7.2% is in the top ten. The material sequenced was PBMCs, taken before TCRalphabeta/CD19-depleted stem cell transplant. The receptor source for this set is a boy between 10 and 17 years old with acute lymphoblastic leukemia, due to receive a stem cell transplant.

This clonotype was recorded many times. The J gene is TRBJ2-7, the V gene TRBV20-1; D gene ambiguous. Trimming took off 2 bases at V and 3 bases at J, with 11 bases between the two ends. The CDR3 spans 13 residues. Looked up from germline, CDR1 is DFQATT and CDR2 is SNEGSKA (reference sequence). In nucleotides, the CDR3 is TGCAGTGCTAGACCCCCCCCTTTCTACGAGCAGTACTTC. It yields the protein CSARPPPFYEQYF.

This clonotype was recorded many times. The gene calls are TRBV3-1 and TRBJ1-4, with TRBD1 as a possible D gene (5 bases). The CDR3 spans 20 residues. The V end was cut by 0 bases, the J end by 2 bases, with 22 bases between. Germline V gives CDR1 LGHDT, CDR2 YNNKEL (reference sequence). The CDR3 reads CASSQDFARNLQETNEKLFF. The CDR3 nucleotides are TGTGCCAGCAGCCAAGATTTTGCGCGTAACCTACAGGAGACTAATGAAAAACTGTTTTTT.

This clonotype came up many times. The chain links TRBV3-1 to TRBJ2-7; D unclear. Germline CDR1 reads LGHDT; CDR2 reads YNNKEL (reference sequence). This CDR3 spans 14 amino acids. Trimming left V 4 bases short and J 3 bases short, with 13 bases between. This CDR3 reads CASSPSYGHYEQYF. CDR3 sequence (DNA): TGTGCCAGCAGCCCCTCCTACGGGCACTACGAGCAGTACTTC.

The chain carries TRBV10-2 and TRBJ1-6; D might be TRBD1 (6 bases). This CDR3 region has 14 residues. The V gene's germline CDR1 is WSHSY and CDR2 SAAADI. V gave up 3 bases and J gave up 9 bases, with 12 bases separating them. The CDR3 reads CASSDGGRVSPLHF. The CDR3 nucleotides read TGCGCCAGCAGTGATGGGGGGCGGGTTTCACCCCTCCACTTT.

Many counts were recorded for this clonotype. This sequence joins TRBV2 and TRBJ2-2; D may be TRBD1 or TRBD2 (5 bases each). CDR1 is SNHLY, CDR2 FYNNEI, per germline. This CDR3 comprises 16 residues. The V end was cut by 1 base, the J end by 5 bases, with 14 bases between. CDR3: CASSEVWGIETGELFF. The CDR3, as DNA: TGTGCCAGCAGTGAAGTCTGGGGGATTGAGACCGGGGAGCTGTTTTTT. Together with reference TRBV2 and TRBJ2-2, the CDR3 gives the full variable domain: EPEVTQTPSHQVTQMGQEVILRCVPISNHLYFYWYRQILGQKVEFLVSFYNNEISEKSEIFDDQFSVERPDGSNFTLKIRSTKLEDSAMYFCASSEVWGIETGELFFGEGSRLTVL.

Ten or more counts support this clonotype. The CDR3 region has the DNA TGCAGCGCCGGCGGTGGCTTCCCAAACACTGAAGCTTTCTTT. It specifies CSAGGGFPNTEAFF. The rearrangement uses TRBV29-1 and TRBJ1-1; no firm D call. There are 14 residues in the CDR3. V lost 7 bases to trimming and J lost 2 bases, with 17 bases between them. CDR1 is SQVTM and CDR2 is ANQGSEA in the germline V gene.

This clonotype was seen many times. This chain connects TRBV5-1 to TRBJ1-4; no firm D call. With 0 bases removed from V and 0 bases from J, the gap between germline ends came to 12 bases. This CDR3 region has 17 residues. CDR1 and CDR2 (germline): SGHRS, YFSETQ. This CDR3 reads CASSLARWSATNEKLFF. The CDR3 DNA reads TGCGCCAGCAGCTTGGCCCGGTGGAGTGCAACTAATGAAAAACTGTTTTTT.

This clonotype was seen many times. The chain carries TRBV2 and TRBJ2-5; the D gene is possibly TRBD2 (5 bases). Trimming shortened V by 7 bases and J by 2 bases, and 14 bases separated the two germline ends. CDR3 length: 14 amino acids. Germline V lookup: CDR1 SNHLY, CDR2 FYNNEI. CDR3 sequence reads: CASIPGSGQETQYF. CDR3 DNA: TGTGCCAGCATCCCCGGATCGGGGCAAGAGACCCAGTACTTC.

In its sample, this clonotype was seen many times. The chain recombines TRBV5-6 with TRBJ1-1; TRBD1 aligns across 7 bases. The CDR3 has 16 residues. Trimming cost V 5 bases and J 4 bases; bases outside gene matches: 14. Per germline, CDR1 SGHDT and CDR2 YYEEEE. In DNA form, the CDR3 reads TGTGCCAGCAGAACAACAGGGGAGCCTTCGAGCACTGAAGCTTTCTTT. Translation gives CASRTTGEPSSTEAFF.

This clonotype is medium-sized. The chain recombines TRBV12-3 or TRBV12-4 with TRBJ1-6, with D uncertain. Trimming stripped 1 base from V and 5 bases from J, with 9 bases between. The length of the CDR3 is 15 residues. Here the CDR3 DNA reads TGTGCCAGCAGTTTAGGGATACCCAATAATTCACCCCTCCACTTT. This encodes CASSLGIPNNSPLHF.

In this sample, this clonotype turned up many times. The chain uses TRBV20-1 and TRBJ2-3; D call uncertain. The CDR3 consists of 15 residues. Germline CDR1 is DFQATT and CDR2 is SNEGSKA (reference sequence). V gave up 6 bases and J gave up 4 bases, with 20 bases separating them. The CDR3 nucleotides are TGCAGTGCCGAGGCGCAGCGCCAGACCCCAGATACGCAGTATTTT. It codes for CSAEAQRQTPDTQYF.

This clonotype came up many times. The V gene is TRBV2, the J gene TRBJ1-5; D is possibly TRBD1 (6 bases). Germline V gives CDR1 SNHLY, CDR2 FYNNEI. V shed 6 bases and J shed 2 bases, with 20 bases lying between them. There are 17 residues in the CDR3. This chain's CDR3 is CASRAEQGAIGNQPQHF. The CDR3 nucleotides read TGTGCCAGCAGAGCGGAACAGGGAGCAATCGGCAATCAGCCCCAGCATTTT.

This clonotype was found many times. CDR3 bases: TGTGCCAGCAGTTTACTTTTACGCCGGTGGAATGAGCAGTTCTTC. It translates to CASSLLLRRWNEQFF. The chain joins TRBV28 to TRBJ2-1, with D uncertain. Germline V CDR1 and CDR2: MDHEN, SYDVKM. The CDR3 is 15 amino acids. V lost 2 bases, J lost 7 bases, and 15 bases lay in between.

This clonotype was observed at least ten times. The chain uses TRBV14 and TRBJ1-1, with D perhaps TRBD1 (6 bases). Germline CDR1 and CDR2: SGHDN and FVKESK. This CDR3 contains 14 residues. V was cut by 1 base and J by 8 bases, with 14 bases left in between. Written as DNA, the CDR3 is TGTGCCAGCAGCCAAGTATCCGGGGGCTCGGAAGCTTTCTTT. It encodes CASSQVSGGSEAFF.

The sample holds many counts of this clonotype. The chain combines TRBV5-1 with TRBJ2-1, with D perhaps matching TRBD2 (6 bases). This CDR3 has 16 amino acids. Germline assignment: CDR1 SGHRS and CDR2 YFSETQ. V gave up 2 bases and J gave up 3 bases, with 15 bases separating them. Here the CDR3 DNA reads TGCGCCAGCAGCTTAATTAGCGGAGTCGTCTACAATGAGCAGTTCTTC. Translation: CASSLISGVVYNEQFF. Full variable domain (outside the CDR3, taken from reference TRBV5-1 and TRBJ2-1): KAGVTQTPRYLIKTRGQQVTLSCSPISGHRSVSWYQQTPGQGLQFLFEYFSETQRNKGNFPGRFSGRQFSNSRSEMNVSTLELGDSALYLCASSLISGVVYNEQFFGPGTRLTVL.

This clonotype is judged medium-sized (0.01 to 0.1%). This chain connects TRBV5-1 to TRBJ2-7; D is undetermined. The germline gives CDR1 SGHRS, CDR2 YFSETQ. V gave up 1 base and J gave up 2 bases, with 7 bases separating them. The CDR3 is 13 amino acids. The CDR3 region is CASSLSGPYEQYF. CDR3 sequence (DNA): TGCGCCAGCAGCTTGTCAGGCCCCTACGAGCAGTACTTC.

This clonotype is medium-sized within its sample. The rearrangement links TRBV7-8 to TRBJ1-6; tentatively, D is TRBD1 (5 bases). The ends were cut back, 1 base at V and 7 bases at J, with 8 bases in the middle. The CDR3 sequence is 14 residues long. The germline V gene encodes CDR1 SGHVS and CDR2 FQNEAQ. CDR3: CASSLEGRNSPLHF. For the CDR3, the DNA is TGTGCCAGCAGCTTAGAGGGGCGGAATTCACCCCTCCACTTT.

This clonotype has ten or more counts. V usage is TRBV11-3 and J usage is TRBJ2-1; 10 nucleotides agree with TRBD1. The V and J ends lost 3 bases and 13 bases, in that order; junction bases with no gene match: 3. Germline values: CDR1 SGHNT, CDR2 YENEEA. The length of the CDR3 is 12 residues. CDR3 DNA: TGTGCCAGCAGCTTCGGACAGGGGGATCAGTTCTTC. Translating gives CASSFGQGDQFF.

This clonotype ranks as medium-sized (0.01 to 0.1%). The chain is built from TRBV14 and TRBJ2-5; D gene ambiguous. Looked up from germline, CDR1 is SGHDN and CDR2 is FVKESK. V lost 3 bases and J lost 0, with 2 bases in between. There are 12 residues in the CDR3. CDR3 region: CASSQYQETQYF. As DNA, the CDR3 is TGTGCCAGCAGCCAGTACCAAGAGACCCAGTACTTC.

This clonotype came up many times. The chain joins TRBV24-1 to TRBJ2-5; 12 nucleotides agree with TRBD1. The CDR3 sequence is 16 residues long. J gave up 5 bases and V 1 base, and 4 bases lay outside the gene matches. In germline, CDR1 is KGHDR, CDR2 SFDVKD. The CDR3 sequence is CATSDFGTGGRETQYF. The CDR3 DNA reads TGTGCCACCAGTGATTTCGGGACAGGGGGCCGGGAGACCCAGTACTTC.

In its sample, this clonotype was seen many times. The chain has TRBV4-3 and TRBJ2-3; D is undetermined. This CDR3 is built from 15 residues. CDR1 and CDR2 from the germline V gene are LGHNA and YSLEER. V lost 0 bases to trimming and J lost 2 bases, with 9 bases between them. The CDR3 here is CASSQDFGSTDTQYF. The DNA for the CDR3 is TGCGCCAGCAGCCAAGATTTCGGCTCCACAGATACGCAGTATTTT.

There are many counts of this clonotype. The chain couples TRBV15 to TRBJ2-1; TRBD1 matches at 7 bases. The CDR3 totals 19 residues. The junction had 11 bases not matched to a gene; V was cut back by 0 bases and J by 0 bases. Looked up from germline, CDR1 is LNHNV and CDR2 is YYDKDF (reference sequence). CDR3 residues: CATSRDLGTDTPSYNEQFF. In DNA, the CDR3 is TGTGCCACCAGCAGAGATTTAGGGACAGATACCCCCTCCTACAATGAGCAGTTCTTC.

This clonotype was counted only a few times. The rearrangement uses TRBV5-4 and TRBJ2-1, with 8 bases fitting TRBD2. From germline, CDR1 is SGHNT and CDR2 YYREEE (reference sequence). CDR3 length equals 17 residues. With V trimmed by 1 base and J by 7 bases, 13 bases remained unmatched. CDR3 protein: CASSLRLARWLANEQFF. CDR3 in DNA: TGTGCCAGCAGCTTGAGACTAGCGCGATGGTTGGCGAATGAGCAGTTCTTC. Using reference TRBV5-4 and TRBJ2-1 for the parts outside the CDR3, the full variable domain is ETGVTQSPTHLIKTRGQQVTLRCSSQSGHNTVSWYQQALGQGPQFIFQYYREEENGRGNFPPRFSGLQFPNYSSELNVNALELDDSALYLCASSLRLARWLANEQFFGPGTRLTVL.

This clonotype showed up many times. V gene TRBV7-2 combines with J gene TRBJ1-6, with D unresolved. V shed 3 bases and J shed 5 bases, with 11 bases lying between them. This CDR3 region has 15 residues. Germline lookup yields CDR1 SGHTA and CDR2 FQGNSA. The CDR3 region is CASSFSSVNNSPLHF. The CDR3, as DNA: TGTGCCAGCAGCTTTTCCTCCGTCAATAATTCACCCCTCCACTTT.

This clonotype came up many times. The rearrangement joins TRBV28 to TRBJ2-7; 11 positions agree with TRBD1. V shed 4 bases and J 3 bases; nucleotides not matched to a gene: 8. Germline CDR1 and CDR2: MDHEN and SYDVKM. CDR3 size: 16 residues. CDR3 DNA sequence: TGTGCCAGCAGTTCTTTAGCCGGGACAGGGGGCTACGAGCAGTACTTC. Encoded protein: CASSSLAGTGGYEQYF.

CDR3 region: CASTEGSGANVLTF. The CDR3 region has the DNA TGTGCCAGCACTGAGGGGTCTGGGGCCAACGTCCTGACTTTC. The gene calls are TRBV11-3 and TRBJ2-6; D could derive from TRBD1 or TRBD2 (5 bases each). Germline CDR1 SGHNT, CDR2 YENEEA. V lost 7 bases to trimming and J lost 1 base, with 8 bases between them. This CDR3 spans 14 amino acids.

This clonotype was seen many times. This rearrangement joins TRBV12-3 or TRBV12-4 to TRBJ1-4, with D hard to call. Trimming stripped 5 bases from V and 6 bases from J, with 16 bases between. The CDR3 runs to 15 residues. DNA for the CDR3: TGTGCCAGCAGTCCCCGGTACCTGAGTGATGAAAAACTGTTTTTT. Protein sequence: CASSPRYLSDEKLFF.

This clonotype rates as medium-sized. This chain joins TRBV7-7 and TRBJ2-1; TRBD2 agrees at 10 bases. The CDR3 length is 16 residues. Germline assignment: CDR1 SSHAT and CDR2 FNYEAQ (reference sequence). V trimming: 6 bases; J trimming: 3 bases; junction bases outside the gene matches: 8. The chain's CDR3 is CASSPSSGSRYNEQFF. CDR3 coding DNA: TGTGCCAGCAGTCCGTCTAGCGGGAGTCGCTACAATGAGCAGTTCTTC.

This clonotype came up many times. V usage is TRBV11-2 and J usage is TRBJ2-3, with unresolved D. Trimming pared 5 bases from V and 2 bases from J, leaving 8 bases between. Germline V CDR1 and CDR2: SGHAT, FQNNGV. The CDR3 runs 13 residues. The CDR3 spells CASSNPATDTQYF. As DNA, the CDR3 is TGTGCCAGCAGCAACCCGGCCACAGATACGCAGTATTTT.

In its sample, this clonotype ranks as medium-sized. The V and J genes are TRBV4-2 and TRBJ2-7, with D uncertain. CDR3 length equals 15 residues. Germline CDR1 is LGHNA and CDR2 is YNFKEQ. V was clipped by 0 bases and J by 6 bases, with 15 bases between them. CDR3 sequence (DNA): TGTGCCAGCAGCCAAGAGGATGCTGGGATAAGCGAGCAGTACTTC. Its translation: CASSQEDAGISEQYF.